The 12 T cell receptor beta chains in this list originate from one sample, sequenced in a study of blood T cell repertoires in COVID-19. The assay was immunoSEQ multiplex PCR, and TCRdb's table has in-frame clones only and misses some. The table records fewer than 50,000 clones, around 88% of them present only once. The sequenced sample was peripheral blood. The source is a woman of 80 years or more with active or convalescent COVID-19.

This clone was detected once. The V gene is TRBV28, the J gene TRBJ1-1, with D possibly matching TRBD1 (5 bases). Germline V lookup: CDR1 MDHEN, CDR2 SYDVKM. The CDR3 loop spans 12 amino acids. Trimming took 3 bases from V and 8 from J, leaving 10 bases between them. CDR3 in amino acids: CASSFWGREAFF. CDR3 coding DNA: TGTGCCAGCAGTTTCTGGGGGAGGGAAGCTTTCTTT.

This rearrangement joins TRBV30 to TRBJ1-5, with D perhaps TRBD1 (6 bases). The germline V gene has CDR1 GTSNPN and CDR2 SVGIG (reference sequence). The CDR3 sequence is 14 residues long. V was cut by 3 bases and J by 9 bases, with 18 bases left in between. CDR3 DNA: TGTGCCTGGAGGGGAAAAGGGGTACAGGGGCCCCAGCATTTT. Its translation is CAWRGKGVQGPQHF.

V gene TRBV7-2 combines with J gene TRBJ2-1, with 13 nucleotides matching TRBD2. Trimming removed 6 bases from V and 3 bases from J; junction bases left unmatched: 5. CDR1 and CDR2 (germline): SGHTA, FQGNSA. This CDR3 is 16 amino acids long. The CDR3 DNA reads TGTGCCAGCAGACGAACTAGCGGGAGGGACTACAATGAGCAGTTCTTC. Amino acid sequence: CASRRTSGRDYNEQFF.

J is TRBJ1-1 and V is TRBV27; perhaps TRBD1 as D (6 bases). Trimming took off 7 bases at V and 5 bases at J, with 14 bases between the two ends. CDR1 and CDR2 from the germline V gene are MNHEY and SMNVEV (reference sequence). The CDR3 loop spans 13 amino acids. The CDR3 spells CASKPGGRTEAFF. CDR3 nucleotides: TGTGCCAGCAAACCGGGGGGCAGGACTGAAGCTTTCTTT.

The CDR3 reads CASSLAQTNTEAFF. The CDR3, as DNA: TGCGCCAGCAGCTTGGCACAGACGAACACTGAAGCTTTCTTT. The chain uses TRBV5-1 and TRBJ1-1; no reliable D call. Deletions cut 0 bases from V and 1 base from J, with 7 bases between. There are 14 residues in the CDR3. CDR1 and CDR2 from the germline V gene are SGHRS and YFSETQ.

This clone was recorded only once. V gene TRBV7-8 combines with J gene TRBJ2-1, with TRBD2 matching 10 bases. CDR3 length: 15 residues. The germline CDR1 and CDR2 sequences are SGHVS and FQNEAQ. The ends lost 1 base at V and 6 bases at J; junction bases unmatched: 3. In DNA form, the CDR3 reads TGTGCCAGCAGCTTAGGGACTAGCGGAGCCAATGAGCAGTTCTTC. Its translation is CASSLGTSGANEQFF.

The sample holds a few counts of this clone. J is TRBJ2-7 and V is TRBV27; 9 nucleotides match TRBD2. V lost 6 bases and J lost 1; bases outside the gene matches: 16. The CDR3 runs to 18 residues. The germline V gene has CDR1 MNHEY and CDR2 SMNVEV (reference sequence). Here the CDR3 DNA reads TGTGCCAGCAGGCTAAGACCTAGCGGGATAGCGTCATCCTACGAGCAGTACTTC. This translates into CASRLRPSGIASSYEQYF.

This clone was seen only a few times. This chain joins TRBV7-9 and TRBJ2-1, with 9 bases matching TRBD2. The CDR3 is made up of 17 amino acids. The germline V gene has CDR1 SEHNR and CDR2 FQNEAQ (reference sequence). The V segment lost 7 bases and the J segment 3 bases; nucleotides outside the gene matches: 13. In DNA form, the CDR3 reads TGTGCCAGCACGGGGCGGGAGGGCCAGTTAGGCTACAATGAGCAGTTCTTC. Translated, it gives CASTGREGQLGYNEQFF.

The chain recombines TRBV4-1 with TRBJ1-2, with TRBD1 matching 7 bases. Germline V gene lookup returns CDR1 MGHRA and CDR2 YSYEKL. The CDR3 spans 15 residues. J lost 3 bases, V lost 2 bases, and 6 bases had no gene match. The CDR3 nucleotides read TGCGCCAGCAGCCAACAAGGTGACAGGGACTATGGCTACACCTTC. Protein sequence: CASSQQGDRDYGYTF.

The V call is TRBV6-5, the J call TRBJ2-7; 11 bases are a match to TRBD1. Germline trimming cut 7 bases from V and 4 bases from J; bases unmatched to any gene: 6. This CDR3 region has 14 residues. Germline CDR1 is MNHEY and CDR2 is SVGAGI. This CDR3 reads CASTKDRGQYEQYF. The CDR3 nucleotides read TGTGCCAGCACTAAGGACAGGGGGCAATACGAGCAGTACTTC.

V usage is TRBV18 and J usage is TRBJ2-7; D unclear. The CDR3 consists of 13 residues. From germline, CDR1 is KGHSH and CDR2 LQKENI. The ends were cut back, 3 bases at V and 6 bases at J, with 12 bases in the middle. CDR3 coding DNA: TGTGCCAGCTCACCTGCAGAATCGTCCGAGCAGTACTTC. Amino acid sequence: CASSPAESSEQYF.

In this sample, this clone turned up a few times. The gene calls are TRBV28 and TRBJ1-5; TRBD1 aligns across 7 bases. The CDR3 runs 16 residues. Unmatched junction bases numbered 12, after V lost 2 bases and J lost 8 bases. From germline, CDR1 is MDHEN and CDR2 SYDVKM. The CDR3 DNA reads as TGTGCCAGCAGTTTACTTAGACAGGGATGGAGGGAGCCCCAGCATTTT. It translates to CASSLLRQGWREPQHF.